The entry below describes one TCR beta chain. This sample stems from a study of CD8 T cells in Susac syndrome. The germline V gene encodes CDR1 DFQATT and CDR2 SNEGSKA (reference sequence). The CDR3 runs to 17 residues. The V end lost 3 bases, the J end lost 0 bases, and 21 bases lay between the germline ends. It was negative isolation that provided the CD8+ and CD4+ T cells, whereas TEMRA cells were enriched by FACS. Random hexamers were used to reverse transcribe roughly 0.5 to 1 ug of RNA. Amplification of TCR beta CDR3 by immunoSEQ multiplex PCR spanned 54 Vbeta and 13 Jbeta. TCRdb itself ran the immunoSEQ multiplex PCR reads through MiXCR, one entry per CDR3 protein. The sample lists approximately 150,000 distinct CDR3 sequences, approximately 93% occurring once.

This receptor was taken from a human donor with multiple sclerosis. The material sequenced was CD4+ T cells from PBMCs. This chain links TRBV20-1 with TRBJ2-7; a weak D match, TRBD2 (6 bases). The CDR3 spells CSARRATRDSSSYEQYF. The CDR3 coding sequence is TGCAGTGCTAGGAGGGCTACCCGGGACTCTTCCTCCTACGAGCAGTACTTC.